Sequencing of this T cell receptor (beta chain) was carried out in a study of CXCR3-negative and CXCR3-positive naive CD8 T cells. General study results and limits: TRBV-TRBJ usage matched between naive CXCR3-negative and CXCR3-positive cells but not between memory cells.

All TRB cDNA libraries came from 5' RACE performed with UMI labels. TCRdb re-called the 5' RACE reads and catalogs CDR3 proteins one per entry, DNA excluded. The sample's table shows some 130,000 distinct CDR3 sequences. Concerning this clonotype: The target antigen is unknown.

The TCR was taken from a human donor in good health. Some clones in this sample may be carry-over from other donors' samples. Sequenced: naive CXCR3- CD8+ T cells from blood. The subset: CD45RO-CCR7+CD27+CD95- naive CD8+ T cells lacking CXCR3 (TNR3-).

This CDR3 is CASRLAGDPYEQYF. V usage is TRBV12-3 or TRBV12-4 and J usage is TRBJ2-7; no DNA is available, so the TRBD1 call from TCRdb remains unchecked. The CDR3 is 14 residues long.